The 8 T cell receptor beta chains listed next were all sequenced from one sample in a study of T cells after yellow fever vaccination. A single record per CDR3 protein comes from TCRdb applying MiXCR to the 5' RACE reads. Of 300,000 to 400,000 distinct CDR3 sequences in the sample, around 12% were seen once. Source: CD4+ T cells sorted from PBMCs, taken 15 days after the yellow fever booster vaccination. The receptors were gathered from a man between 18 and 29 years old who received the YFV17D yellow fever vaccine.

This clonotype was seen a handful of times. The rearrangement uses TRBV2 and TRBJ2-1; D remains unclear. Germline V gives CDR1 SNHLY, CDR2 FYNNEI. This CDR3 is 12 amino acids long. The ends were cut back, 2 bases at V and 4 bases at J, with 3 bases in the middle. In nucleotides, the CDR3 is TGTGCCAGCAGTGAAATGTACAATGAGCAGTTCTTC. Its protein is CASSEMYNEQFF.

The chain recombines TRBV5-1 with TRBJ2-7, with 7 bases fitting TRBD1. The CDR3 contains 15 residues. Germline V gene sequence: CDR1 SGHRS, CDR2 YFSETQ. Trimming removed 4 bases from V and 5 bases from J; junction bases left unmatched: 12. The CDR3 DNA reads as TGCGCCAGCAGCGTGACAGGGTCGGATAGCAACGAGCAGTACTTC. It codes for CASSVTGSDSNEQYF.

This clonotype was recorded many times. The chain couples TRBV27 to TRBJ1-6; D is undetermined. Germline V gene lookup returns CDR1 MNHEY and CDR2 SMNVEV (reference sequence). The ends were cut back, 6 bases at V and 9 bases at J, with 18 bases in the middle. CDR3 length equals 15 residues. Written as DNA, the CDR3 is TGTGCCAGCAGCCGTCAGTATTCGGGCTCTTCACCCCTCCACTTT. Its translation is CASSRQYSGSSPLHF.

The gene calls are TRBV6-5 and TRBJ2-1; TRBD2 is a possible D gene (5 bases). This CDR3 comprises 15 residues. V lost 6 bases and J lost 8, with 20 bases in between. Looked up from germline, CDR1 is MNHEY and CDR2 is SVGAGI. Here the CDR3 DNA reads TGTGCCAGCAGCGCCCTAGCCTCCCCGCCCCATGAGCAGTTCTTC. This codes for CASSALASPPHEQFF.

At least ten counts were recorded for this clonotype. This rearrangement joins TRBV5-5 to TRBJ2-7; 8 nucleotides match TRBD2. CDR3 length: 14 residues. The ends lost 4 bases at V and 3 bases at J; junction bases unmatched: 6. In germline, CDR1 is SGHKS, CDR2 YYEKEE (reference sequence). The chain's CDR3 is CASSPGGRIYEQYV. The CDR3 region has the DNA TGTGCCAGCAGCCCGGGGGGGCGTATCTACGAGCAGTACGTC.

This clonotype occurred a few times. A much larger clone is a single base away; this may be a read error. The J gene is TRBJ1-5, the V gene TRBV6-2 or TRBV6-3, with 8 bases identical to TRBD1. The CDR3 contains 14 residues. The V and J ends lost 5 bases and 2 bases, in that order; junction bases with no gene match: 2. Germline CDR1 and CDR2: MNHEY and SVGEGT. In DNA form, the CDR3 reads TGTGCCAGCAGTCGGACAGGGCGCAATCAGCCCCAGCATTTT. Translating gives CASSRTGRNQPQHF.

This clonotype has more than one count but fewer than ten. The V and J genes are TRBV7-2 and TRBJ1-1; D is unclear. Trimming cost V 5 bases and J 11 bases, with 15 bases left between them. Germline CDR1 SGHTA, CDR2 FQGNSA. The CDR3 runs 12 residues. CDR3 coding DNA: TGTGCCAGCAGCCGCGAACGGAGTGGGGCTTTCTTT. This sequence encodes CASSRERSGAFF.

This chain links TRBV29-1 with TRBJ2-5; the D gene could be TRBD1 or TRBD2 (5 bases each). CDR3 size: 13 residues. V gave up 4 bases and J gave up 4 bases, with 13 bases separating them. Germline CDR1 is SQVTM and CDR2 is ANQGSEA. The CDR3 region has the DNA TGCAGCGTTGTGAGGGGCCGGGGAGAGACCCAGTACTTC. It is translated as CSVVRGRGETQYF.